These 30 T cell receptor beta chains share one sample of origin, sequenced in a study of cytomegalovirus exposure and HLA in healthy donors. Measured with immunoSEQ multiplex PCR; TCRdb has only the in-frame clones, and not every one. The sample lists more than 95,000 clones, around 90% occurring once. Sequences were obtained from PBMCs. Receptor source: a woman between 18 and 29 years old in good health and CMV-seronegative.

The chain joins TRBV29-1 to TRBJ1-2; the match to TRBD1 covers 10 bases. The V gene end was trimmed by 6 bases and the J gene end by 3 bases; junction bases not matched to a gene: 4. CDR1 SQVTM and CDR2 ANQGSEA come from the germline V gene. The CDR3 is 13 amino acids. CDR3 region: CSVRQGADYGYTF. The CDR3 region has the DNA TGCAGCGTCCGACAGGGGGCTGACTATGGCTACACCTTC. The full variable domain, rest sourced from reference TRBV29-1 and TRBJ1-2, is SAVISQKPSRDICQRGTSLTIQCQVDSQVTMMFWYRQQPGQSLTLIATANQGSEATYESGFVIDKFPISRPNLTFSTLTVSNMSPEDSSIYLCSVRQGADYGYTFGSGTRLTVV.

The chain carries TRBV10-1 and TRBJ2-7, with D perhaps TRBD2 (5 bases). V was pared by 0 bases and J by 2 bases, with 11 bases between. Germline lookup yields CDR1 WNHNN and CDR2 SYGVQD (reference sequence). The CDR3 is 15 amino acids. The CDR3 DNA sequence: TGCGCCAGCAGTGAGTCGAGGGCTAGACCCTACGAGCAGTACTTC. Translation: CASSESRARPYEQYF.

The rearrangement joins TRBV2 to TRBJ2-7; D is unresolved. V lost 7 bases to trimming and J lost 4 bases, with 14 bases between them. This CDR3 comprises 13 residues. Germline-derived CDR1 and CDR2 are SNHLY and FYNNEI. This chain's CDR3 is CASKPPPYYEQYF. For the CDR3, the DNA is TGTGCCAGCAAGCCTCCCCCCTATTACGAGCAGTACTTC.

Here the CDR3 reads CASSDLHQPQHF. The CDR3 DNA reads TGTGCCAGCAGTGACCTTCATCAGCCCCAGCATTTT. V is TRBV6-1 and J is TRBJ1-5; D is ambiguous. Germline V gives CDR1 MNHNS, CDR2 SASEGT. The CDR3 covers 12 residues. Trimming shortened V by 3 bases and J by 5 bases, and 5 bases separated the two germline ends.

The chain carries TRBV6-5 and TRBJ1-2; TRBD1 matches 8 bases. The germline gives CDR1 MNHEY, CDR2 SVGAGI. The CDR3 is made up of 14 amino acids. V was clipped by 6 bases and J by 6 bases; unmatched bases: 9. The CDR3 DNA reads as TGTGCCAGCAGACAGGCGGACAGGGACAATGGCTACACCTTC. Its protein is CASRQADRDNGYTF.

V usage is TRBV28 and J usage is TRBJ1-1; no clear D gene. Germline CDR1 is MDHEN and CDR2 is SYDVKM. Between the trimmed V and J ends, which lost 5 bases and 7 bases, there was a span of 14 bases. The CDR3 sequence is 13 residues long. The CDR3 protein is CASSPPGWVEAFF. CDR3 bases: TGTGCCAGCAGTCCCCCCGGGTGGGTTGAAGCTTTCTTT. Full variable domain (missing parts from reference TRBV28 and TRBJ1-1): DVKVTQSSRYLVKRTGEKVFLECVQDMDHENMFWYRQDPGLGLRLIYFSYDVKMKEKGDIPEGYSVSREKKERFSLILESASTNQTSMYLCASSPPGWVEAFFGQGTRLTVV.

The chain combines TRBV7-9 with TRBJ2-2; TRBD2 is a possible D gene (5 bases). The germline V gene encodes CDR1 SEHNR and CDR2 FQNEAQ (reference sequence). This CDR3 has 17 residues. The germline V and J ends were trimmed by 1 base and 2 bases, with 14 bases remaining between them. The CDR3 DNA reads as TGTGCCAGCAGCTTAGAGCCCCCCGCGGGTAACACCGGGGAGCTGTTTTTT. Its protein is CASSLEPPAGNTGELFF.

The chain joins TRBV5-1 to TRBJ1-1, with no clear D. In germline, CDR1 is SGHRS, CDR2 YFSETQ. Trimming shortened V by 0 bases and J by 10 bases, and 16 bases separated the two germline ends. The CDR3 has 14 amino acids. CDR3 region: CASSLAQDGGSAFF. The CDR3 DNA follows: TGCGCCAGCAGCTTGGCCCAAGACGGCGGTTCAGCTTTCTTT.

This rearrangement joins TRBV30 to TRBJ2-7; the D gene is possibly TRBD1 (6 bases). The CDR3 consists of 15 residues. The germline gives CDR1 GTSNPN, CDR2 SVGIG (reference sequence). The V gene lost 3 bases and the J gene lost 3 bases, with 18 bases spanning the gap. This CDR3 is CAWSPLAGAHYEQYF. CDR3 DNA: TGTGCCTGGAGCCCTCTAGCAGGGGCCCACTACGAGCAGTACTTC.

This chain uses TRBV14 with TRBJ2-7, with 13 bases aligning to TRBD2. This CDR3 is 16 amino acids long. Germline V CDR1 and CDR2: SGHDN, FVKESK. The V and J ends lost 4 bases and 3 bases, in that order; junction bases with no gene match: 6. The CDR3 is CASSPGLAGTLYEQYF. CDR3 DNA sequence: TGTGCCAGCAGCCCGGGACTAGCGGGAACCCTCTACGAGCAGTACTTC.

V gene TRBV27 combines with J gene TRBJ2-1; 8 nucleotides align to TRBD2. The J segment lost 2 bases and the V segment lost 6 bases, leaving 6 bases of the junction unmatched. Germline V gives CDR1 MNHEY, CDR2 SMNVEV (reference sequence). CDR3 length: 15 residues. The CDR3 nucleotides are TGTGCCAGCAGGGGATTAGCGGGAACCTACAATGAGCAGTTCTTC. Encoded protein: CASRGLAGTYNEQFF.

The chain joins TRBV5-8 to TRBJ1-5; TRBD1 matches at 7 bases. V was pared by 2 bases and J by 0 bases, with 11 bases of the junction left unmatched. Germline CDR1 and CDR2: SGHTS and YDEGEE. The CDR3 has 18 residues. The CDR3: CASSLRDSVGSSNQPQHF. The CDR3 DNA is TGTGCCAGCAGCTTACGGGACAGTGTCGGGAGTAGCAATCAGCCCCAGCATTTT.

This chain links TRBV27 with TRBJ2-7; 9 nucleotides match TRBD1. CDR3 length equals 18 residues. Germline V gene lookup returns CDR1 MNHEY and CDR2 SMNVEV (reference sequence). The V segment lost 5 bases and the J segment 6 bases; nucleotides outside the gene matches: 20. The CDR3: CASSMSGTGLQRGSEQYF. DNA for the CDR3: TGTGCCAGCAGTATGTCCGGGACAGGGCTTCAAAGAGGTTCCGAGCAGTACTTC.

V usage is TRBV19 and J usage is TRBJ1-2; TRBD1 matches 7 bases. Unmatched junction bases numbered 7, after V lost 5 bases and J lost 4 bases. CDR1 is LNHDA and CDR2 is SQIVND in the germline V gene (reference sequence). The CDR3 sequence is 14 residues long. The CDR3 loop reads CASSPGTALYGYTF. The CDR3 bases are TGTGCCAGTAGTCCAGGGACAGCACTCTATGGCTACACCTTC.

The J gene is TRBJ2-7, the V gene TRBV2; 7 bases line up with TRBD1. In germline, CDR1 is SNHLY, CDR2 FYNNEI. V dropped 3 bases and J dropped 6; count of bases not matched to a gene: 14. There are 16 residues in the CDR3. The CDR3, as DNA: TGTGCCAGCAGTGAGGAAGACACAGGGGAATTTTTCGAGCAGTACTTC. It codes for CASSEEDTGEFFEQYF.

The V gene is TRBV28, the J gene TRBJ2-7; 11 bases match TRBD2. The CDR3 loop spans 14 amino acids. CDR1 MDHEN and CDR2 SYDVKM come from the germline V gene. Trimming took 3 bases from V and 5 from J; bases not matched to a gene: 3. For the CDR3, the DNA is TGTGCCAGCAGTTTGGCTAGCGGGAGGCACGAGCAGTACTTC. It specifies CASSLASGRHEQYF.

The chain carries TRBV7-6 and TRBJ2-1; 8 positions agree with TRBD2. J was trimmed by 5 bases and V by 10 bases; bases with no gene match: 10. This CDR3 contains 14 residues. CDR1 is SGHVS and CDR2 is FNYEAQ in the germline V gene. The CDR3 DNA is TGTGCCACGTCGCCGGGACTAGTTAACAATGAGCAGTTCTTC. Translating gives CATSPGLVNNEQFF.

CDR3 sequence reads: CASSSSGAGYNEQFF. CDR3 DNA sequence: TGTGCCAGCAGCTCATCTGGGGCTGGATACAATGAGCAGTTCTTC. The chain links TRBV9 to TRBJ2-1, with D maybe TRBD1 (5 bases). The CDR3 loop spans 15 amino acids. Trimming cost V 4 bases and J 4 bases, with 15 bases left between them. The germline CDR1 and CDR2 sequences are SGDLS and YYNGEE. Together with reference TRBV9 and TRBJ2-1, the CDR3 gives the full variable domain: DSGVTQTPKHLITATGQRVTLRCSPRSGDLSVYWYQQSLDQGLQFLIQYYNGEERAKGNILERFSAQQFPDLHSELNLSSLELGDSALYFCASSSSGAGYNEQFFGPGTRLTVL.

This chain joins TRBV19 and TRBJ2-5; 10 nucleotides line up with TRBD2. CDR3 length equals 15 residues. Unmatched junction bases numbered 8, after V lost 6 bases and J lost 4 bases. CDR1 and CDR2 (germline): LNHDA, SQIVND (reference sequence). CDR3 in amino acids: CASSPVLAGVETQYF. DNA of the CDR3: TGTGCCAGTAGCCCTGTGCTAGCGGGAGTAGAGACCCAGTACTTC.

The chain recombines TRBV5-6 with TRBJ1-3; D is ambiguous. Trimming cost V 1 base and J 5 bases, with 7 bases left between them. Germline V gene sequence: CDR1 SGHDT, CDR2 YYEEEE. The length of the CDR3 is 13 residues. The DNA of the CDR3 is TGTGCCAGCAGCTTGTTAGAGAGAAACACCATATATTTT. Its translation is CASSLLERNTIYF.

The chain links TRBV5-1 to TRBJ2-5, with D maybe TRBD1 (5 bases). The J call may be faulty, since TRBJ2-7 better matches the DNA end. The CDR3 spans 14 residues. Germline-derived CDR1 and CDR2 are SGHRS and YFSETQ. The CDR3 bases are TGCGCCAGCAGCTCCGACAGCCCCCCCTACGAGCAGTACTTC. Translating gives CASSSDSPPYEQYF.

The chain is built from TRBV6-1 and TRBJ2-7; D may be TRBD2 (6 bases). CDR1 is MNHNS and CDR2 is SASEGT in the germline V gene. Trimming stripped 2 bases from V and 3 bases from J, with 14 bases between. The CDR3 spans 15 residues. The CDR3: CASSEFPPGDYEQYF. CDR3 DNA sequence: TGTGCCAGCAGTGAATTCCCTCCGGGAGACTACGAGCAGTACTTC.

The chain combines TRBV5-1 with TRBJ2-7; 8 bases map to TRBD2. The CDR3 spans 13 residues. J lost 3 bases, V lost 4 bases, and 3 bases had no gene match. CDR1 SGHRS and CDR2 YFSETQ come from the germline V gene. The CDR3 sequence: CASSPGLGYEQYF. The CDR3 DNA follows: TGCGCCAGCAGCCCGGGACTAGGCTACGAGCAGTACTTC. Looking up the rest from reference TRBV5-1 and TRBJ2-7 gives the full variable domain: KAGVTQTPRYLIKTRGQQVTLSCSPISGHRSVSWYQQTPGQGLQFLFEYFSETQRNKGNFPGRFSGRQFSNSRSEMNVSTLELGDSALYLCASSPGLGYEQYFGPGTRLTVT.

This chain links TRBV28 with TRBJ2-7; D gene ambiguous. Looked up from germline, CDR1 is MDHEN and CDR2 is SYDVKM. Between the trimmed V and J ends, which lost 3 bases and 7 bases, there was a span of 13 bases. This CDR3 spans 13 amino acids. In DNA, the CDR3 is TGTGCCAGCAGTTTCTCAGTCCAGGTTGAGCAGTACTTC. This sequence encodes CASSFSVQVEQYF.

The gene calls are TRBV5-1 and TRBJ2-1; TRBD2 aligns across 10 bases. This CDR3 has 20 amino acids. Germline CDR1 SGHRS, CDR2 YFSETQ. With V trimmed by 0 bases and J by 8 bases, 20 bases remained unmatched. The CDR3 DNA reads as TGCGCCAGCAGCTTGGGCCGTCGTCTAGCGGGAGATCCTAAACCCGATGAGCAGTTCTTC. Its translation: CASSLGRRLAGDPKPDEQFF.

V usage is TRBV2 and J usage is TRBJ2-6; 8 bases are a match to TRBD2. V lost 6 bases to trimming and J lost 1 base; unmatched junction nucleotides: 14. The CDR3 spans 19 residues. Germline CDR1 reads SNHLY; CDR2 reads FYNNEI. The CDR3 is CASRGLGPMATSGANVLTF. CDR3 in DNA: TGTGCCAGCAGGGGACTAGGCCCTATGGCCACATCTGGGGCCAACGTCCTGACTTTC.

The V and J genes are TRBV5-1 and TRBJ2-3; 7 bases match TRBD2. The CDR3 consists of 16 residues. Per the germline V gene, CDR1 is SGHRS and CDR2 is YFSETQ. Trimming at V came to 7 bases and at J to 0 bases, leaving 11 bases not matched to a gene. In DNA, the CDR3 is TGCGCCAGCTCAGACCGGGACTACCCGAGCACAGATACGCAGTATTTT. This translates into CASSDRDYPSTDTQYF.

The CDR3 DNA reads as TGTGCCAGCTCACCAAGAGGGAATACTGAAGCTTTCTTT. Protein: CASSPRGNTEAFF. The chain employs TRBV18 and TRBJ1-1; no firm D call. The V end was cut by 2 bases, the J end by 5 bases, with 9 bases between. CDR1 KGHSH and CDR2 LQKENI come from the germline V gene. CDR3 length equals 13 residues.

This clone came up once. The chain has TRBV2 and TRBJ2-3; D is uncertain. V was pared by 2 bases and J by 2 bases, with 11 bases between. Germline CDR1 and CDR2: SNHLY and FYNNEI. This CDR3 has 15 residues. CDR3 region: CASSEHVGLTDTQYF. As DNA, the CDR3 is TGTGCCAGCAGTGAACACGTGGGCCTCACAGATACGCAGTATTTT.

The chain combines TRBV6-6 with TRBJ2-5; 13 bases align to TRBD2. CDR3 length: 16 amino acids. Germline assignment: CDR1 MNHNY and CDR2 SVGAGI (reference sequence). V dropped 6 bases and J dropped 5; count of bases not matched to a gene: 9. CDR3: CASSPTSGRARETQYF. The CDR3 coding sequence is TGTGCCAGCAGCCCCACTAGCGGGAGGGCCCGGGAGACCCAGTACTTC.